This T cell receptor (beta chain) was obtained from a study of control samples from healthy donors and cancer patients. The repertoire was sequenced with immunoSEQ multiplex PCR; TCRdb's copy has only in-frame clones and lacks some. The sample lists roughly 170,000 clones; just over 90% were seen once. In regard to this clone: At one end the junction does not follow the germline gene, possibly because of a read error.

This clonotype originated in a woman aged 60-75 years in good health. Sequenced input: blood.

In nucleotides, the CDR3 is TGTGCTAGCAGCTTAGGGGGACAGGGCCAAGAGACCCAGTACTTC. Its translation is CASSLGGQGQETQYF. The rearrangement joins TRBV7-7 to TRBJ2-5; 9 nucleotides line up with TRBD1. The CDR3 loop spans 15 amino acids. CDR1 SSHAT and CDR2 FNYEAQ come from the germline V gene (reference sequence).